The 8 T cell receptor beta chains below were found in one sample sequenced in a study of cytomegalovirus exposure and HLA in healthy donors (TCRdb year 2017). Receptors were amplified or captured by the immunoSEQ multiplex PCR assay. The multiplex PCR relied on a mix of 60 forward primers for TCR Vbeta segments and 13 reverse primers for TCR Jbeta segments. The source is immuneACCESS, and TCRdb retained only in-frame sequences with V and J called. Part of the clones is not carried over; for the studies checked, unresolved V genes explain less than half of this, and the remainder is unexplained. This sample's records show 35,000 to 45,000 clones. The biggest ten clones account for around 5.9% of the sample. Sequencing was performed on PBMCs. The receptor source for this set is a human donor in good health.

The chain links TRBV19 to TRBJ1-1, with no clear D. Between the trimmed V and J ends, which lost 3 bases and 1 base, there was a span of 6 bases. Per the germline V gene, CDR1 is LNHDA and CDR2 is SQIVND (reference sequence). The CDR3 is 13 amino acids. The CDR3 spells CASSMSGNTEAFF. The CDR3 DNA reads as TGTGCCAGTAGTATGTCAGGGAACACTGAAGCTTTCTTT.

This chain joins TRBV11-3 and TRBJ2-5; TRBD2 agrees at 13 bases. The length of the CDR3 is 18 residues. From germline, CDR1 is SGHNT and CDR2 YENEEA. V trimming: 5 bases; J trimming: 0 bases; junction bases outside the gene matches: 9. The CDR3 sequence: CASSPGTSGDLYQETQYF. The DNA for the CDR3 is TGTGCCAGCAGCCCCGGGACTAGCGGGGACCTGTACCAAGAGACCCAGTACTTC.

V is TRBV28 and J is TRBJ2-7; D gene ambiguous. Trimming stripped 5 bases from V and 5 bases from J, with 13 bases between. The CDR3 consists of 13 residues. CDR1 MDHEN and CDR2 SYDVKM come from the germline V gene. CDR3 coding DNA: TGTGCCAGCAGTCCTTTGGTTGCTAACGAGCAGTACTTC. It translates to CASSPLVANEQYF.

This chain links TRBV5-8 with TRBJ2-7; TRBD2 aligns across 9 bases. The V and J ends lost 9 bases and 0 bases, in that order; junction bases with no gene match: 7. CDR1 and CDR2 from the germline V gene are SGHTS and YDEGEE. This CDR3 region has 14 residues. CDR3 DNA: TGTGCCACCAAGAGCGGGGGGCTCTCCTACGAGCAGTACTTC. Translation: CATKSGGLSYEQYF.

This chain connects TRBV11-2 to TRBJ1-4; D not certain. Between the trimmed V and J ends, which lost 1 base and 7 bases, there was a span of 16 bases. Germline CDR1 and CDR2: SGHAT and FQNNGV. The CDR3 runs to 16 residues. The chain's CDR3 is CASSLGSQLRTEKLFF. CDR3 DNA sequence: TGTGCCAGCAGCTTAGGATCTCAACTACGCACTGAAAAACTGTTTTTT.

This sequence joins TRBV28 and TRBJ1-1; D remains unclear. The CDR3 totals 13 residues. V was shortened by 7 bases and J by 4 bases, with 13 bases between the two germline ends. Per germline, CDR1 MDHEN and CDR2 SYDVKM. The CDR3, as DNA: TGTGCCAGCAAAGAGGTTTTGGGCACTGAAGCTTTCTTT. It encodes CASKEVLGTEAFF.

CDR3 amino acids: CASSEFRTDEQYF. The CDR3 DNA reads TGTGCCAGCAGTGAGTTTCGAACTGACGAGCAGTACTTC. This chain links TRBV2 with TRBJ2-7; D gene uncertain. The CDR3 has 13 residues. The V end was cut by 3 bases, the J end by 5 bases, with 11 bases between. Germline V lookup: CDR1 SNHLY, CDR2 FYNNEI.

This chain uses TRBV5-4 with TRBJ2-5, with 10 bases identical to TRBD2. Germline V gene lookup returns CDR1 SGHNT and CDR2 YYREEE (reference sequence). The CDR3 runs 16 residues. V gave up 0 bases and J gave up 5 bases; unmatched junction bases: 7. The chain's CDR3 is CASSLEAGGPVETQYF. The DNA for the CDR3 is TGTGCCAGCAGCTTGGAAGCGGGGGGGCCTGTGGAGACCCAGTACTTC.